This TCR beta chain is drawn from a study of Tregs in tolerant kidney transplant recipients. Overall study: The nonmyeloablative bone marrow transplants came from related graft donors, with transient mixed chimerism. Findings and limits, study-wide: Tregs expanded with activated donor B cells seemed most donor-specific. For some patients, primers changed over time, blocking nucleotide-level comparison. Findings come from small patient numbers and require larger validation.

As concerns this clone: What it binds is unknown.

Data came from immunoSEQ multiplex PCR; TCRdb stores just in-frame clones and leaves some out. The table has approximately 66,000 clones, 70% to 90% seen once. The germline V gene has CDR1 LNHDA and CDR2 SQIVND (reference sequence). The CDR3 has 16 amino acids. V trimming: 7 bases; J trimming: 5 bases; junction bases outside the gene matches: 15. This receptor was taken from a human donor who received a combined kidney and bone marrow transplant. The starting material was Tregs from blood, obtained before the transplant. The rearrangement links TRBV19 to TRBJ1-2; 8 positions agree with TRBD1. The chain's CDR3 is CASTEKRGQGGYGYTF. The CDR3 nucleotides are TGTGCCAGTACCGAAAAACGAGGACAGGGAGGATATGGCTACACCTTC.